Listed below are T cell receptor beta chains from one sample, sequenced in a study of T-cell reconstitution after alpha-beta-depleted transplantation in children. MiXCR, run by TCRdb on the PCR reads, gives a single entry per CDR3 protein. This sample yields hundreds of thousands of distinct CDR3 sequences, of which about a sixth are seen a single time; roughly 27% belongs to the top ten. The starting material was PBMCs, mostly from graft donor cells, obtained 360 days after TCRalphabeta/CD19-depleted stem cell transplant. The source of these receptors is a boy in the first two years of life who had a stem cell transplant for Wiskott-Aldrich syndrome, so the T cells may come from the graft donor. Each CDR3 is given with its conserved first and last residue. D genes are given only for firm matches. Clone size is given for some rows only: seen once, a few or many times, or a class if the clone is expanded.

j_call clone_size v_call d_call cdr3_aa cdr3_nt
TRBJ2-1 many TRBV12-3/TRBV12-4 - CASAYSVEQFF TGTGCCAGCGCATACAGCGTTGAGCAGTTCTTC
TRBJ2-1 few TRBV2 - CANHRSFSYNEQFF TGTGCCAATCACAGAAGCTTCTCCTACAATGAGCAGTTCTTC
TRBJ2-2 few TRBV5-1 - CASSLVSGLGELFF TGCGCCAGCAGCTTGGTCTCCGGGCTCGGGGAGCTGTTTTTT
TRBJ2-1 - TRBV3-1 TRBD2 CASSQGTSGRTVINEQFF TGTGCCAGCAGCCAAGGGACTAGCGGGAGAACTGTGATCAATGAGCAGTTCTTC
TRBJ2-1 - TRBV2 - CASSVRQSPYNEQFF TGTGCCAGCAGTGTCCGCCAGAGCCCCTACAATGAGCAGTTCTTC
TRBJ1-1 - TRBV12-3/TRBV12-4 - CASSLDPQSNTEAFF TGTGCCAGCTCCTTAGACCCACAGTCGAACACTGAAGCTTTCTTT
TRBJ2-7 few TRBV28 - CASSSPIDQYF TGTGCCAGCAGTTCCCCTATCGACCAGTACTTC
TRBJ2-3 - TRBV4-1 TRBD2 CASSQEWLAGGRSTDTQYF TGCGCCAGCAGCCAAGAATGGCTAGCGGGGGGGCGGAGCACAGATACGCAGTATTTT
TRBJ2-1 few TRBV5-1 - CASSLQASYNEQFF TGCGCCAGCAGCTTACAGGCTTCCTACAATGAGCAGTTCTTC
TRBJ2-1 - TRBV5-4 TRBD1 CASSLGPGTGGIYNEQFF TGTGCCAGCAGCTTGGGTCCCGGGACAGGGGGCATTTACAATGAGCAGTTCTTC
TRBJ2-7 few TRBV2 - CASSGASNYEQYF TGTGCCAGCAGTGGAGCATCCAACTACGAGCAGTACTTC
TRBJ2-5 - TRBV18 - CASSQGRTQETQYF TGTGCCAGCTCACAGGGCAGAACTCAAGAGACCCAGTACTTC
TRBJ2-2 once TRBV12-3/TRBV12-4 TRBD1 CASSPRTGRELFF TGTGCCAGCAGCCCTAGGACAGGGAGGGAGCTGTTTTTT
TRBJ1-5 few TRBV2 - CASSEWGGQPQHF TGTGCCAGCAGTGAATGGGGGGGCCAGCCCCAGCATTTT
TRBJ2-7 few TRBV13 - CASSHRSVSRHYEQYF TGTGCCAGCAGCCATAGGTCAGTGAGCCGTCACTACGAGCAGTACTTC
TRBJ2-4 once TRBV19 TRBD1 CASKSDRAPLSGQYF TGTGCCAGTAAGAGCGACAGGGCCCCGTTGTCGGGTCAGTACTTC
TRBJ2-5 few TRBV6-1 - CASSTQGFRETQYF TGTGCCAGCAGTACCCAGGGGTTTCGAGAGACCCAGTACTTC
TRBJ1-6 few TRBV25-1 - CASSEYGLVHSPLHF TGTGCCAGCAGTGAATATGGGTTGGTGCATTCACCCCTCCACTTT
TRBJ2-7 few TRBV5-1 TRBD2 CASSFHRLAGTGEQYF TGCGCCAGCAGCTTCCACCGACTAGCGGGAACCGGAGAGCAGTACTTC
TRBJ2-7 many TRBV5-1 - CASSLGPPEGLKYF TGCGCCAGCAGCTTGGGACCACCGGAGGGATTAAAGTACTTC
TRBJ2-1 - TRBV28 - CASSHRKRQQFF TGTGCCAGCAGTCACCGAAAGCGGCAGCAGTTCTTC
TRBJ1-1 few TRBV12-3/TRBV12-4 - CASSLRYKDTEAFF TGTGCCAGCAGTTTGCGTTACAAGGACACTGAAGCTTTCTTT
TRBJ2-2 - TRBV10-3 TRBD2 CAISAGTSGNTGELVF TGTGCCATCAGTGCCGGGACTAGCGGGAACACCGGGGAGCTGGTTTTT
TRBJ2-5 - TRBV12-3/TRBV12-4 - CASSLARRVKETQYF TGTGCCAGCAGTTTAGCGCGGAGAGTAAAAGAGACCCAGTACTTC
TRBJ1-5 - TRBV2 - CASSEGLNQPQHF TGTGCCAGCAGTGAAGGGCTAAATCAGCCCCAGCATTTT
TRBJ1-6 - TRBV7-2 TRBD1 CASRLGQGAPDNSPLHF TGTGCCAGCAGATTGGGACAGGGGGCGCCGGATAATTCACCCCTCCACTTT
TRBJ1-1 many TRBV5-5 - CASRNTEAFF TGTGCCAGCAGGAACACTGAAGCTTTCTTT
TRBJ2-7 - TRBV6-5 - CASSYSGSGDTGVYF TGTGCCAGCAGTTACTCAGGCAGCGGGGACACCGGAGTGTACTTC
TRBJ2-7 few TRBV5-1 TRBD2 CASSLLTSGPYEQYF TGCGCCAGCAGCTTGCTGACTAGCGGCCCCTACGAGCAGTACTTC
TRBJ2-1 - TRBV5-1 - CASSWDLYNEQFF TGCGCCAGCAGCTGGGACCTATACAATGAGCAGTTCTTC
TRBJ2-5 few TRBV15 TRBD1 CATSRDKGQSETQYF TGTGCCACCAGCAGAGACAAGGGACAGTCAGAGACCCAGTACTTC
TRBJ2-7 few TRBV7-9 - CASSLPSYEQYF TGTGCCAGCAGCTTACCCTCCTACGAGCAGTACTTC
TRBJ2-6 few TRBV27 - CASSLFMGAGANVLTF TGTGCCAGCAGTTTATTTATGGGGGCTGGGGCCAACGTCCTGACTTTC
TRBJ2-1 few TRBV7-9 - CASTLGGPDYNEQFF TGTGCCAGCACCTTAGGGGGGCCCGACTACAATGAGCAGTTCTTC
TRBJ1-6 - TRBV20-1 - CSARDHQGATIVAFSYNSPLHF TGCAGTGCTAGAGATCACCAGGGTGCTACTATCGTAGCTTTCTCCTATAATTCACCCCTCCACTTT
TRBJ1-2 many TRBV28 TRBD1 CASSLAGQGTHGYTF TGTGCCAGCAGTTTAGCGGGACAGGGGACCCATGGCTACACCTTC
TRBJ2-7 - TRBV20-1 - CSASAPNTRQYF TGCAGTGCTAGTGCGCCGAATACGAGGCAGTACTTC
TRBJ2-7 many TRBV5-1 - CASSLLGPFYEQYF TGCGCCAGCAGCTTGCTGGGTCCCTTCTACGAGCAGTACTTC
TRBJ1-1 - TRBV12-3/TRBV12-4 - CASSGTETRTEAFF TGTGCCAGCAGTGGGACTGAGACGCGCACTGAAGCTTTCTTT
TRBJ1-1 - TRBV6-2/TRBV6-3 - CASTKTQWNTEAFF TGTGCCAGCACCAAGACCCAGTGGAACACTGAAGCTTTCTTT
TRBJ2-5 few TRBV29-1 - CSVESRATQYF TGCAGCGTTGAAAGTAGGGCGACCCAGTACTTC
TRBJ2-1 few TRBV5-1 TRBD2 CASSPTLAGLNEQFF TGCGCCAGCAGCCCCACTCTAGCGGGCCTCAATGAGCAGTTCTTC
TRBJ2-7 - TRBV15 TRBD1 CATSRDPGGTSYEQYF TGTGCCACCAGCAGAGATCCAGGGGGCACTTCCTACGAGCAGTACTTC
TRBJ2-7 once TRBV4-1 - CASSQDKLAAYYEQYF TGCGCCAGCAGCCAAGATAAACTAGCAGCGTACTACGAGCAGTACTTC
TRBJ2-1 - TRBV4-1 TRBD2 CASSQETPSGRNPPYPYNEQFF TGCGCCAGCAGCCAAGAAACCCCGAGCGGGAGGAACCCCCCCTACCCTTACAATGAGCAGTTCTTC
TRBJ1-2 many TRBV12-3/TRBV12-4 TRBD1 CASSLVAGWTGADGYTF TGTGCCAGCAGTTTAGTGGCTGGGTGGACAGGGGCGGATGGCTACACCTTC
TRBJ2-5 few TRBV4-2 TRBD1 CASSRNRGRETQYF TGTGCCAGCAGCCGGAACAGGGGGCGGGAGACCCAGTACTTC
TRBJ2-1 few TRBV20-1 TRBD1 CSAIDRVSQFF TGCAGTGCTATAGACAGGGTTTCGCAGTTCTTC
TRBJ2-3 few TRBV12-3/TRBV12-4 TRBD2 CASRFSGKRVADTQYF TGTGCCAGCAGATTTAGCGGGAAGAGGGTGGCAGATACGCAGTATTTT
TRBJ2-5 - TRBV29-1 TRBD1 CSVEIRQGTGETQYF TGCAGCGTTGAAATTCGACAGGGAACAGGAGAGACCCAGTACTTC
TRBJ2-7 few TRBV3-1 TRBD1 CASSPWQGAYEQYF TGTGCCAGCAGTCCTTGGCAGGGGGCCTACGAGCAGTACTTC
TRBJ1-5 - TRBV4-2 - CASSPRTTQGPSSF TGTGCCAGCAGCCCCCGGACCACACAGGGTCCCTCAAGTTTT
TRBJ2-3 - TRBV29-1 - CSVEEMRVTDTQYF TGCAGCGTTGAAGAGATGCGGGTCACAGATACGCAGTATTTT